A selection of T cell receptor beta chains follows, all from one sample in a study of cytomegalovirus exposure and HLA in healthy donors. Clones were read by immunoSEQ multiplex PCR, and TCRdb kept only the in-frame ones, dropping some. The repertoire includes 75,000 to 100,000 clones, around three quarters of them detected once, and 5.5% to 8% sits in the top ten. Sequencing was done on a sample of PBMCs. The receptors come from a man aged 30 to 39 in good health and CMV-seronegative. The CDR3 runs from the conserved cysteine through the conserved F or W. A D gene is named only where the DNA matches it firmly. Not every row has a clone size; where given, it reads once, few, many or a size class.

D gene,J gene,clone size,V gene,CDR3 protein
NA,TRBJ2-7,once,TRBV30,CAWGALYEQYF
NA,TRBJ2-1,NA,TRBV9,CASSLRGRGGYNEQFF
TRBD1,TRBJ2-3,NA,TRBV28,CASSLFAGTGTDTQYF
TRBD1,TRBJ2-7,NA,TRBV6-1,CASSRQGPGEQYF
TRBD1,TRBJ2-7,NA,TRBV10-2,CASSSDRDYEQYF
TRBD1,TRBJ2-7,NA,TRBV27,CASSFSTGAYEQYF
TRBD1,TRBJ2-7,NA,TRBV29-1,CSVLQGASSYEQYF
NA,TRBJ2-2,NA,TRBV5-1,CASTPGVTGTTGELFF
TRBD1,TRBJ2-7,NA,TRBV30,CAWSRDSTYEQYF
NA,TRBJ1-3,NA,TRBV14,CASRGLSEVRSGNTIYF
TRBD2,TRBJ2-5,NA,TRBV11-2,CASSLRSGRWETQYF
NA,TRBJ2-7,NA,TRBV21-1,CASSNLGTGINYEQYF
TRBD1,TRBJ1-4,NA,TRBV6-5,CATRQGIGEKLFF
NA,TRBJ2-2,NA,TRBV7-8,CASSWRRGREAGELFF
TRBD1,TRBJ2-7,NA,TRBV6-5,CASSSIGQGAPYEQYF
NA,TRBJ2-7,NA,TRBV7-8,CASSLEQNYEQYF
NA,TRBJ2-2,NA,TRBV6-4,CASSAGDTGELFF
NA,TRBJ1-2,NA,TRBV5-1,CASSEATTTYGYTF
NA,TRBJ1-5,NA,TRBV6-5,CASSPWGGSNQPQHF
NA,TRBJ2-5,once,TRBV4-1,CASSQDWTLKTQYF
TRBD1,TRBJ1-4,NA,TRBV10-2,CASSRGTGRLEKLFF
NA,TRBJ1-1,few,TRBV15,CATSWHYNTEAFF
TRBD2,TRBJ2-7,NA,TRBV7-9,CASSFPGLAGGSEQYF
NA,TRBJ2-6,NA,TRBV13,CASSLPGSGANVLTF
NA,TRBJ1-1,once,TRBV28,CASSSRGEAFF
NA,TRBJ2-7,NA,TRBV7-8,CASSHTSNEQYF
TRBD1,TRBJ1-5,few,TRBV6-1,CASSEGPDRGGGVQHF
TRBD2,TRBJ2-1,NA,TRBV4-3,CASSPYSGGASYNEQFF
TRBD2,TRBJ2-3,few,TRBV10-3,CAISETSGRADTQYF
NA,TRBJ2-7,NA,TRBV18,CASSPSTTGHASSYEQYF
NA,TRBJ1-6,NA,TRBV5-4,CASSPGRDSYNSPLHF
NA,TRBJ2-6,once,TRBV27,CASSPGVGRTGANVLTF
NA,TRBJ1-6,once,TRBV6-5,CASTPDRPYSSPLHF
NA,TRBJ1-2,NA,TRBV4-3,CASSHETANYGYAF
TRBD2,TRBJ2-3,NA,TRBV9,CASSVKPGGEDTQYF
NA,TRBJ2-4,NA,TRBV7-8,CASSLGSKALDIQYF
NA,TRBJ2-2,NA,TRBV2,CASSESYTGELFF
TRBD2,TRBJ2-5,NA,TRBV5-1,CASSRGLAGVEETQYF
NA,TRBJ1-4,NA,TRBV7-6,CASSLREFATNEKLFF
TRBD1,TRBJ1-3,NA,TRBV19,CASRGTGGRNTIYF
TRBD1,TRBJ2-1,NA,TRBV5-4,CASSLAGTGYNEQFF